There are many counts of the clone carrying this TCR beta chain. The antigen remains undetermined. The data derive from a study of regulatory T cells in long-lasting Graves disease. Study information: Persistence in Graves' disease denoted antithyroid drug use beyond 5 years alongside positive TSH receptor antibodies.

Time point reported: persistent/refractory GD, antithyroid drugs over 5 years with positive TRAb. Preparation of the TCR library used RNA extracted from PBMCs. In each case, Graves' disease was diagnosed per American Thyroid Association guidelines. Peripheral blood, 7.5 to 9 milliliters of it, was drawn into EDTA tubes. Study-level findings and limits: Persistent Graves' patients possessed reduced TCR diversity relative to recently diagnosed ones.

Library construction for TCR beta used iRepertoire HTBI primers and Arm-PCR of CDR3 regions. MiXCR, run by TCRdb on the multiplex PCR reads, gives a single entry per CDR3 protein. The repertoire has about 310,000 distinct CDR3 sequences, 22% of them found once; the top ten carry about 56%. Germline V gene lookup returns CDR1 MDHEN and CDR2 SYDVKM. The junction had 6 bases not matched to a gene; V was cut back by 6 bases and J by 1 base. The CDR3 is 15 residues long. The specimen was peripheral blood mononuclear cells (PBMCs), collected when the disease was refractory, from a patient treated with antithyroid drugs. This sequence was found in a female donor with Graves disease. The chain employs TRBV28 and TRBJ2-5, with 9 positions matching TRBD1. The CDR3 here is CASRAEQGAQETQYF. Written as DNA, the CDR3 is TGTGCCAGCAGGGCAGAACAGGGGGCCCAAGAGACCCAGTACTTC.